One T cell receptor (beta chain) is described in this entry. Its antigen is not identified. This entry belongs to a study of beta chain features in type 1 diabetes. The CDR3 totals 15 residues. Germline assignment: CDR1 LNHNV and CDR2 YYDKDF (reference sequence). The junction had 6 bases not matched to a gene; V was cut back by 3 bases and J by 7 bases. Whole-study findings and limits: TCRB repertoires of naive, central memory and Treg cells appeared more similar among patients than among healthy donors.

The study reverse transcribed the entire isolated RNA, so it sequenced expressed TCRB transcripts. Sequencing was performed with immunoSEQ multiplex PCR; in TCRdb, only in-frame clones are kept and a portion is missing. In the table there are 900,000 or so clones, around a sixth of which are singletons. Sorted CD4+ subsets: naive, central memory, regulatory, stem cell-like memory (CD45RO/CCR7/CD25/CD127/CD95/CD27 panel). Sequencing was carried out using naive CD4+ T cells from blood. The rearrangement links TRBV15 to TRBJ2-1; 10 bases agree with TRBD2. This TCR came from a woman aged 18-29 years in good health. This CDR3 reads CATSRELAGNNEQFF. As DNA, the CDR3 is TGTGCCACCAGCAGGGAACTAGCGGGAAATAATGAGCAGTTCTTC.